The next 25 T cell receptor beta chains were all read from a single sample in a study of cytomegalovirus exposure and HLA in healthy donors. PCR involved 60 Vbeta and 13 Jbeta primers. Clones were read by immunoSEQ multiplex PCR, and TCRdb kept only the in-frame ones, dropping some. Its clone listing holds roughly 140,000 clones. The sequenced sample was PBMCs. The receptors were gathered from a male donor in good health and CMV-seronegative.

V usage is TRBV6-1 and J usage is TRBJ1-5; D is ambiguous. There are 14 residues in the CDR3. Trimming took 3 bases from V and 3 from J, leaving 9 bases between them. Germline-derived CDR1 and CDR2 are MNHNS and SASEGT. CDR3 sequence (DNA): TGTGCCAGCAGTGAGAGGCACGTCAATCAGCCCCAGCATTTT. Translation gives CASSERHVNQPQHF.

The chain joins TRBV6-6 to TRBJ2-7, with D perhaps matching TRBD1 (5 bases). CDR1 MNHNY and CDR2 SVGAGI come from the germline V gene (reference sequence). This CDR3 has 15 amino acids. Trimming cost V 5 bases and J 0 bases, with 14 bases left between them. The CDR3 region has the DNA TGTGCCAGCAGTCCCCGAGACAGTGCCTCCTACGAGCAGTACTTC. It translates to CASSPRDSASYEQYF.

DNA of the CDR3: TGTGCCAGCAGCGCCGCAGGGGGGGAAGCTTTCTTT. Amino acids: CASSAAGGEAFF. The rearrangement joins TRBV5-4 to TRBJ1-1; TRBD1 agrees at 7 bases. CDR3 length equals 12 residues. With V trimmed by 4 bases and J by 8 bases, 5 bases remained unmatched. CDR1 SGHNT and CDR2 YYREEE come from the germline V gene (reference sequence).

The V and J genes are TRBV10-2 and TRBJ2-3; D gene unclear. Germline CDR1 WSHSY, CDR2 SAAADI. Trimming removed 6 bases from V and 3 bases from J, with 4 bases in between. The CDR3 contains 11 residues. The CDR3 coding sequence is TGCGCCAGCAGCCATACAGATACGCAGTATTTT. Amino acid sequence: CASSHTDTQYF.

The chain carries TRBV15 and TRBJ1-1, with D possibly TRBD1 on 5 matching bases. The germline V gene encodes CDR1 LNHNV and CDR2 YYDKDF (reference sequence). The CDR3 consists of 14 residues. Trimming stripped 0 bases from V and 11 bases from J, with 16 bases between. CDR3 in DNA: TGTGCCACCAGCAGAGATAGGGGTAATTTGATGGCTTTCTTT. Translation: CATSRDRGNLMAFF.

V gene TRBV19 combines with J gene TRBJ2-2; D is possibly TRBD1 (5 bases). CDR1 LNHDA and CDR2 SQIVND come from the germline V gene (reference sequence). CDR3 size: 12 residues. V was trimmed by 5 bases and J by 9 bases, leaving 10 bases between them. The CDR3 spells CASSLTVRELFF. The CDR3, as DNA: TGTGCCAGTAGTTTGACAGTTCGGGAGCTGTTTTTT.

The CDR3 DNA follows: TGTGCCAGTAGTACTCCACAGGGAATTACCGGGGAGCTGTTTTTT. Translated, it gives CASSTPQGITGELFF. The rearrangement uses TRBV19 and TRBJ2-2; D perhaps matches TRBD1 (6 bases). V dropped 4 bases and J dropped 5 bases, with 14 bases sitting between them. The CDR3 length is 15 residues. Germline CDR1 reads LNHDA; CDR2 reads SQIVND (reference sequence).

The genes are TRBV7-7 and TRBJ2-3; possible D gene TRBD2, 6 bases. The germline V and J ends were trimmed by 1 base and 3 bases, with 11 bases remaining between them. The CDR3 is 15 amino acids. The germline V gene encodes CDR1 SSHAT and CDR2 FNYEAQ (reference sequence). The CDR3 nucleotides read TGTGCCAGCAGCTTAGGGCTCGGGAGAACAGATACGCAGTATTTT. It is translated as CASSLGLGRTDTQYF.

This rearrangement joins TRBV4-3 to TRBJ2-7; 9 positions match TRBD1. CDR1 is LGHNA, CDR2 YSLEER, per germline. CDR3 length: 15 amino acids. J was trimmed by 5 bases and V by 6 bases; bases with no gene match: 11. This chain's CDR3 is CASSFSRDRANEQYF. The CDR3 region has the DNA TGCGCCAGCAGTTTTTCCCGGGACAGGGCGAACGAGCAGTACTTC.

V usage is TRBV2 and J usage is TRBJ1-5, with a weak D call TRBD1 (5 bases). CDR1 is SNHLY, CDR2 FYNNEI, per germline. The CDR3 is 15 residues long. Trimming took off 3 bases at V and 5 bases at J, with 14 bases between the two ends. The CDR3 region is CASSDSTGKDQPQHF. CDR3 bases: TGTGCCAGCAGTGACTCAACAGGTAAAGATCAGCCCCAGCATTTT.

The chain combines TRBV9 with TRBJ2-2, with a tentative D call TRBD2 (6 bases). CDR3 length: 15 residues. The germline CDR1 and CDR2 sequences are SGDLS and YYNGEE. V was pared by 4 bases and J by 7 bases, with 17 bases between. The DNA for the CDR3 is TGTGCCAGCAGCTCCGCGGGGCCAAGGGGCGGGGAGCTGTTTTTT. Amino acid sequence: CASSSAGPRGGELFF.

The chain links TRBV19 to TRBJ2-7; weak D call: TRBD2 (6 bases). Germline assignment: CDR1 LNHDA and CDR2 SQIVND (reference sequence). The CDR3 spans 14 residues. Trimming took 1 base from V and 9 from J, leaving 16 bases between them. The CDR3 is CASSIGRGAQVQYF. CDR3 nucleotide sequence: TGTGCCAGTAGTATAGGGAGGGGCGCCCAGGTGCAGTACTTC.

The gene calls are TRBV29-1 and TRBJ2-3; TRBD2 is a possible D gene (5 bases). CDR3 length: 14 residues. In germline, CDR1 is SQVTM, CDR2 ANQGSEA. The germline V and J ends were trimmed by 7 bases and 2 bases, with 16 bases remaining between them. The CDR3 DNA follows: TGCAGCGACTCCCGTACGGGGTTCACAGATACGCAGTATTTT. The encoded protein is CSDSRTGFTDTQYF.

The rearrangement joins TRBV27 to TRBJ2-5; possibly TRBD1 for D (6 bases). The CDR3 is 14 amino acids. V shed 2 bases and J shed 5 bases, with 12 bases lying between them. Germline V CDR1 and CDR2: MNHEY, SMNVEV (reference sequence). CDR3 bases: TGTGCCAGCAGTTTAACTCAGGGGCGGGAGACCCAGTACTTC. Its translation is CASSLTQGRETQYF.

The chain couples TRBV11-2 to TRBJ1-3; D call uncertain. Germline assignment: CDR1 SGHAT and CDR2 FQNNGV. The CDR3 runs to 14 residues. The V gene lost 4 bases and the J gene lost 4 bases, with 11 bases spanning the gap. CDR3: CASSSEYKGNTIYF. The CDR3 DNA reads TGTGCCAGCAGCTCAGAGTATAAAGGAAACACCATATATTTT.

V gene TRBV15 combines with J gene TRBJ1-2; D is possibly TRBD1 (6 bases). Trimming removed 1 base from V and 4 bases from J, with 13 bases in between. CDR1 is LNHNV, CDR2 YYDKDF, per germline (reference sequence). The CDR3 is made up of 15 amino acids. The CDR3 DNA reads TGTGCCACCAGCAGAGTTTCTACAGGGTCCTATGGCTACACCTTC. It codes for CATSRVSTGSYGYTF.

This chain uses TRBV18 with TRBJ2-1; TRBD1 aligns across 8 bases. The CDR3 consists of 17 residues. V was pared by 6 bases and J by 5 bases, with 15 bases of the junction left unmatched. CDR1 and CDR2 from the germline V gene are KGHSH and LQKENI. The CDR3 spells CASSGTKDRVDNNEQFF. CDR3 bases: TGTGCCAGCTCGGGAACCAAGGACAGGGTCGACAACAATGAGCAGTTCTTC. Combining the CDR3 with reference TRBV18 and TRBJ2-1 gives the whole variable domain NAGVMQNPRHLVRRRGQEARLRCSPMKGHSHVYWYRQLPEEGLKFMVYLQKENIIDESGMPKERFSAEFPKEGPSILRIQQVVRGDSAAYFCASSGTKDRVDNNEQFFGPGTRLTVL.

The J gene is TRBJ1-1, the V gene TRBV14; tentative D call: TRBD1 (6 bases). The germline V and J ends were trimmed by 3 bases and 4 bases, with 12 bases remaining between them. Germline CDR1 and CDR2: SGHDN and FVKESK. This CDR3 has 14 residues. The CDR3: CASSQHYRVTEAFF. The CDR3 bases are TGTGCCAGCAGCCAGCACTACAGGGTCACTGAAGCTTTCTTT.

This rearrangement joins TRBV4-3 to TRBJ2-3; TRBD2 might be the D (7 bases). Trimming pared 1 base from V and 2 bases from J, leaving 13 bases between. Germline V gene lookup returns CDR1 LGHNA and CDR2 YSLEER. This CDR3 has 16 residues. The DNA for the CDR3 is TGCGCCAGCAGCCAAGGGTCCGGGGGGCCCACAGATACGCAGTATTTT. It codes for CASSQGSGGPTDTQYF.

V gene TRBV9 combines with J gene TRBJ2-3; the match to TRBD2 covers 7 bases. Germline CDR1 SGDLS, CDR2 YYNGEE. The CDR3 has 17 residues. With 0 bases clipped from V and 0 bases from J, the junction kept 7 bases outside the gene matches. CDR3 protein: CASSVGLERGSTDTQYF. The DNA for the CDR3 is TGTGCCAGCAGCGTAGGGTTGGAGCGGGGAAGCACAGATACGCAGTATTTT.

The gene calls are TRBV27 and TRBJ1-2; 7 nucleotides agree with TRBD1. This CDR3 region has 13 residues. The germline gives CDR1 MNHEY, CDR2 SMNVEV (reference sequence). Trimming at V came to 4 bases and at J to 4 bases, leaving 3 bases not matched to a gene. CDR3 region: CASSSTGLYGYTF. For the CDR3, the DNA is TGTGCCAGCAGTTCGACAGGGCTCTATGGCTACACCTTC.

The chain recombines TRBV15 with TRBJ2-7; 7 bases match TRBD1. Germline loops: CDR1 LNHNV, CDR2 YYDKDF (reference sequence). The CDR3 has 13 residues. J gave up 3 bases and V 7 bases, and 6 bases lay outside the gene matches. CDR3 DNA: TGTGCCACCACCTCGGACAGGTTCTACGAGCAGTACTTC. This gives the protein CATTSDRFYEQYF.

The chain recombines TRBV5-1 with TRBJ2-7; 9 nucleotides line up with TRBD1. The CDR3 totals 18 residues. Trimming took 0 bases from V and 5 from J; bases not matched to a gene: 15. The germline gives CDR1 SGHRS, CDR2 YFSETQ. Here the CDR3 reads CASSLGGPGQGIFNEQYF. Written as DNA, the CDR3 is TGCGCCAGCAGCTTGGGCGGCCCGGGACAGGGTATTTTCAACGAGCAGTACTTC.

The chain uses TRBV6-6 and TRBJ1-2, with D perhaps matching TRBD1 (5 bases). The CDR3 runs 12 residues. Trimming took off 6 bases at V and 9 bases at J, with 14 bases between the two ends. Germline V gene sequence: CDR1 MNHNY, CDR2 SVGAGI (reference sequence). The CDR3 spells CASSPLRVSYTF. The CDR3, as DNA: TGTGCCAGCAGCCCCCTCAGGGTTAGCTACACCTTC.

The genes are TRBV27 and TRBJ1-6, with 8 bases that match TRBD1. The J segment lost 7 bases and the V segment lost 6 bases, leaving 5 bases of the junction unmatched. Germline CDR1 MNHEY, CDR2 SMNVEV (reference sequence). The CDR3 sequence is 14 residues long. Here the CDR3 DNA reads TGTGCCAGCAGACCGGGACAGGAAAATTCACCCCTCCACTTT. Protein product: CASRPGQENSPLHF.